This TCR beta chain was observed in a study of blood T cells in healthy people across ages. Study-level background: Per two T cells, about one barcoded beta molecule was captured through template switching.

General observations from the study: Naive CD4+ cells and diversity were both higher in long-lived donors than in aged donors.

A sample-barcoded 5' primer and a J-beta primer mix were used in a second PCR of about 7 to 12 cycles. A template-switch adaptor with 12 random nucleotides tagged each cDNA molecule. TCRdb passed the 5' RACE reads through MiXCR, listing each CDR3 protein once. This table has approximately 1.5 million distinct CDR3 sequences, 35% to 45% appearing once. As concerns this clonotype: Its antigen remains unidentified.

This CDR3 is built from 13 residues. CDR1 is LNHDA, CDR2 SQIVND, per germline (reference sequence). With 1 base removed from V and 10 bases from J, the gap between germline ends came to 11 bases. The source material was blood. The clonotype was recovered from a woman in her late teens or twenties in good health. This chain links TRBV19 with TRBJ2-1, with D unclear. As DNA, the CDR3 is TGTGCCAGTAGTATAGGGGGATCTGGGGAGCAGTTCTTC. This codes for CASSIGGSGEQFF.